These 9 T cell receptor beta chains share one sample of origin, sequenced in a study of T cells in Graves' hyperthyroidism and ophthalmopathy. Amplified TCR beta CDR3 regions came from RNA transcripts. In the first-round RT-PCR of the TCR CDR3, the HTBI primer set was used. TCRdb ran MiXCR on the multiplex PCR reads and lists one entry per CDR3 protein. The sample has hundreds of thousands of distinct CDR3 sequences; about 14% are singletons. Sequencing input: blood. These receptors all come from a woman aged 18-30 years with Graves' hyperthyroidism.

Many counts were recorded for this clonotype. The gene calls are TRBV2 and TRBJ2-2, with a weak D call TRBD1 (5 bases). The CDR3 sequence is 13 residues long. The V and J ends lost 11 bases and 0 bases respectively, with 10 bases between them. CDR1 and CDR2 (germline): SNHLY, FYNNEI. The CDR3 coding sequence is TGTGCCCTCGTCAGGGCGAACACCGGGGAGCTGTTTTTT. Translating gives CALVRANTGELFF.

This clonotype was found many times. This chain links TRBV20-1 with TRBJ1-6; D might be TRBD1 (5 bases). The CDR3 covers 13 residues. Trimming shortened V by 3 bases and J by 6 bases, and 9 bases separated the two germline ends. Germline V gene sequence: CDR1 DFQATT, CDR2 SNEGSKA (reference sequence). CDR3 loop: CSASSGTNSPLHF. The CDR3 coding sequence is TGCAGTGCTAGTTCGGGGACTAATTCACCCCTCCACTTT.

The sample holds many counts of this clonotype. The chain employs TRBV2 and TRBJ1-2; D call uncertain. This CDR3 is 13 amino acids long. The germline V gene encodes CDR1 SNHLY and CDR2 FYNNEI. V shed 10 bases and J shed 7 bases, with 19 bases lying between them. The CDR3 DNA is TGTGCCATTCCCAAGGAGGGCATGGTTGGCTACACCTTC. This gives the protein CAIPKEGMVGYTF.

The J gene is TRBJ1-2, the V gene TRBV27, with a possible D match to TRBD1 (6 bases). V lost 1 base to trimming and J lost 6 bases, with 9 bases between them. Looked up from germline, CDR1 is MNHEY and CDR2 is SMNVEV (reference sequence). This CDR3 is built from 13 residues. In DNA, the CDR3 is TGTGCCAGCAGTTTATGGGGGCGGGATGGCTACACCTTC. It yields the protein CASSLWGRDGYTF.

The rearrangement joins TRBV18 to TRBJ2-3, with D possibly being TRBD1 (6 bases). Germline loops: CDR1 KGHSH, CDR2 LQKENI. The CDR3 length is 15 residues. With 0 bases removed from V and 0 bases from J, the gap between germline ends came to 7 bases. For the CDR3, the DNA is TGTGCCAGCTCACCACCGGGACATAGCACAGATACGCAGTATTTT. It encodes CASSPPGHSTDTQYF.

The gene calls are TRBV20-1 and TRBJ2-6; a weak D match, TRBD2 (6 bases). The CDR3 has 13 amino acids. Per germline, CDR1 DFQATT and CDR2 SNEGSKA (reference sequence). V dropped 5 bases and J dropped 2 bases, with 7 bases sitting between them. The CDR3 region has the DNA TGCAGTGCTCCTAGCGCTGGGGCCAACGTCCTGACTTTC. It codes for CSAPSAGANVLTF.

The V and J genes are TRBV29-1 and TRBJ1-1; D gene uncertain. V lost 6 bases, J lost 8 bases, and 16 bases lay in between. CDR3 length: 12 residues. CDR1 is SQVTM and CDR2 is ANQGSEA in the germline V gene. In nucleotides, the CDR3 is TGCAGCGTCGCTAGGCGGGAGCCCGAAGCTTTCTTT. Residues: CSVARREPEAFF.

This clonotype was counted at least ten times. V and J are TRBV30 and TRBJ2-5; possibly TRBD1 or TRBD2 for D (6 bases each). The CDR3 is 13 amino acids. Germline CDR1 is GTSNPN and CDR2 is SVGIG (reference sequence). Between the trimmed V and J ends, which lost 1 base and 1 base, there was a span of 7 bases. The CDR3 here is CAWSGGAQETQYF. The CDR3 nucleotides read TGTGCCTGGAGTGGGGGGGCCCAAGAGACCCAGTACTTC.

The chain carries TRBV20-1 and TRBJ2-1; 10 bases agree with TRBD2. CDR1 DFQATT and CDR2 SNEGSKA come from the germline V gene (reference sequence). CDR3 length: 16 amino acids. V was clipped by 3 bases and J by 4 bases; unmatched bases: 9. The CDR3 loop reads CSASEPSGSSYNEQFF. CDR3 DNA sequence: TGCAGTGCTAGTGAGCCTAGCGGGAGTTCTTACAATGAGCAGTTCTTC.